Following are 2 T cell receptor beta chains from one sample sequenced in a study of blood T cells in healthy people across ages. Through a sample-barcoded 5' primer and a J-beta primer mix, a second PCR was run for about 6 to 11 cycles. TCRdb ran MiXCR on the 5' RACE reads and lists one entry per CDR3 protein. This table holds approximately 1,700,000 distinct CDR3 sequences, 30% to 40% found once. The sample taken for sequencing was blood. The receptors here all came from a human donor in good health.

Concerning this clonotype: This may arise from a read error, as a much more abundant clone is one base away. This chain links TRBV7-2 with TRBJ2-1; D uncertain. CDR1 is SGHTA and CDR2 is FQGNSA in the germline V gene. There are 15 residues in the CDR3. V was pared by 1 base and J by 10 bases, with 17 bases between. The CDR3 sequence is CASSLVGQVAYEQFF. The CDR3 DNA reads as TGTGCCAGCAGCTTAGTAGGTCAGGTGGCCTACGAGCAGTTCTTC.

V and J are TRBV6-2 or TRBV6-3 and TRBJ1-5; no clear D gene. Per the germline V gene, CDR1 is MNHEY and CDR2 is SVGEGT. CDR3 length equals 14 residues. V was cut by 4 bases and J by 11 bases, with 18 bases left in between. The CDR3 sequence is CASSSLGSMGTQHF. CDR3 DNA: TGTGCCAGCAGTTCCCTCGGGTCCATGGGGACCCAGCATTTT.